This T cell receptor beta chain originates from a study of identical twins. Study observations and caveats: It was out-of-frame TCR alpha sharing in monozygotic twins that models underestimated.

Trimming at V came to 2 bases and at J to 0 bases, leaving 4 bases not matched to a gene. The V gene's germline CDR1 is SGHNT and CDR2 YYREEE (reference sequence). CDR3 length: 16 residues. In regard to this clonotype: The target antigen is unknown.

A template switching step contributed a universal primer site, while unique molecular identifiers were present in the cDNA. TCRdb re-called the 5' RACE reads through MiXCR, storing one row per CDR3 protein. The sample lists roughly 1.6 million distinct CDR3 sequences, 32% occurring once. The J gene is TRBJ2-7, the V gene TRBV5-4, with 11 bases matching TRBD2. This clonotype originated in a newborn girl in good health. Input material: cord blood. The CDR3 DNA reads TGTGCCAGCAGCTTACTAGCGGGAGTGTCCTCCTACGAGCAGTACTTC. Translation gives CASSLLAGVSSYEQYF.